Described below is a single T cell receptor beta chain sequence and its context. No antigen is known for it. The junction departs from the called germline gene at one end, perhaps through a read error. Distinct nucleotide sequences in the sample also encode this CDR3. Roughly 95,000 TCR templates per sample were assayed. Method: immunoSEQ multiplex PCR; TCRdb's copy keeps in-frame clones and lacks some. The table records 95,000 to 130,000 clones, about 94% of them present only once. The sample belongs to a study of siplizumab effects on memory and regulatory T cells. Broader study findings: In siplizumab conditions, mappable alloreactive CD4+ clones averaged 68.8% Treg-derived, against 26.9% in controls. The mapping of alloreactive clones to unstimulated subsets covered only a minor fraction of them. The naive T cell population seemed more diverse than memory cells and seemed a major contributor to the alloresponse.

From germline, CDR1 is SEHNR and CDR2 FQNEAQ (reference sequence). The CDR3 is 14 amino acids. The material sequenced was non-Treg CD4+ T cells sorted from blood. The receptor comes from a human donor in good health. This chain connects TRBV7-9 to TRBJ1-6, with unresolved D. The CDR3 nucleotides are TGCGCCAGCAGCTTACCAGTCGGAGGTTCACCCCTCCACTTT. Its protein is CASSLPVGGSPLHF. The entire variable domain, with the rest obtained from reference TRBV7-9 and TRBJ1-6, is as follows: DTGVSQNPRHKITKRGQNVTFRCDPISEHNRLYWYRQTLGQGPEFLTYFQNEAQLEKSRLLSDRFSAERPKGSFSTLEIQRTEQGDSAMYLCASSLPVGGSPLHFGNGTRLTVT.